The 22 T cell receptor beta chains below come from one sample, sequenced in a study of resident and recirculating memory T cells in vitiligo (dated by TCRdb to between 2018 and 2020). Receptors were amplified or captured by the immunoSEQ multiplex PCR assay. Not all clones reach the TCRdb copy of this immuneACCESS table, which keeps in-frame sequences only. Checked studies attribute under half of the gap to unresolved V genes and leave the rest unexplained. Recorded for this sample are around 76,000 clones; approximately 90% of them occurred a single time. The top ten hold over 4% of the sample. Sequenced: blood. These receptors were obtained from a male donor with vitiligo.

DNA for the CDR3: TGCAGCGTTGAAAGTCGGGCCGGGACTAATATTCTCGGGTATGGCTACACCTTC. It is translated as CSVESRAGTNILGYGYTF. The chain has TRBV29-1 and TRBJ1-2; a weak D match, TRBD1 (5 bases). Germline CDR1 SQVTM, CDR2 ANQGSEA. The CDR3 runs 18 residues. V lost 2 bases, J lost 5 bases, and 27 bases lay in between.

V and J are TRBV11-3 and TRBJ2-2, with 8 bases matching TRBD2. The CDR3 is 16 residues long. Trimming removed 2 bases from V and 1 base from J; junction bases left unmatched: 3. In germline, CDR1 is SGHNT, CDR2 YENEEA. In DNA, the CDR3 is TGTGCCAGCAGCTTAATGGCGGGGGGGAACACCGGGGAGCTGTTTTTT. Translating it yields CASSLMAGGNTGELFF.

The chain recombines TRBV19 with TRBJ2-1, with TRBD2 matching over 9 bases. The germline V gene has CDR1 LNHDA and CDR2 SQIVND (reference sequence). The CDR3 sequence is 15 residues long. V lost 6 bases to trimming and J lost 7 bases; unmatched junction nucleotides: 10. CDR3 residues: CASRNGGGAGNEQFF. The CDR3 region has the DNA TGTGCCAGTAGGAACGGCGGGGGGGCGGGAAATGAGCAGTTCTTC.

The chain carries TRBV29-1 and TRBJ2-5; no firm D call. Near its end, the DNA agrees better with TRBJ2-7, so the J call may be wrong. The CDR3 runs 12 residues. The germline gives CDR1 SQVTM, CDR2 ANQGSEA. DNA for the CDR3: TGCAGCGTTTCCCTAACCTCCTACGAGCAGTACTTC. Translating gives CSVSLTSYEQYF.

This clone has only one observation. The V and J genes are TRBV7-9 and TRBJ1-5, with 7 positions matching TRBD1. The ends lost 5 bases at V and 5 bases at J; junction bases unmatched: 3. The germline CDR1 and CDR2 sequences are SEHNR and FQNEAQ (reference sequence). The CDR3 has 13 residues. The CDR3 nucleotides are TGTGCCAGCAGCCGACAGGGAGATCAGCCCCAGCATTTT. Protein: CASSRQGDQPQHF.

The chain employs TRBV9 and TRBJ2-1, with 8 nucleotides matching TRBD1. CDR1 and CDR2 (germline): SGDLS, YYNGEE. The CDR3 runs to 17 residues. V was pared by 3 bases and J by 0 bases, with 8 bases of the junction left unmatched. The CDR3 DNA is TGTGCCAGCAGCGGACAGGGGCGAACTAGCTCCTACAATGAGCAGTTCTTC. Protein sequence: CASSGQGRTSSYNEQFF.

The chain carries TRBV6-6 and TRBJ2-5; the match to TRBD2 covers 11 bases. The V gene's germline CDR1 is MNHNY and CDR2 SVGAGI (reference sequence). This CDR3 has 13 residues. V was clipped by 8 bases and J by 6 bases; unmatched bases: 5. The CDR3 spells CASELAGAKTQYF. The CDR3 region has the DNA TGTGCCAGCGAACTAGCGGGGGCGAAGACCCAGTACTTC.

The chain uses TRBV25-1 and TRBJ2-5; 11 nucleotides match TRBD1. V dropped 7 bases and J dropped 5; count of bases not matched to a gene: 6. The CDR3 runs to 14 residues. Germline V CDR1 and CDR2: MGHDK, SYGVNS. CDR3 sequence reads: CASTPDRGRETQYF. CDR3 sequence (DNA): TGTGCCAGCACCCCGGACAGGGGGCGGGAGACCCAGTACTTC.

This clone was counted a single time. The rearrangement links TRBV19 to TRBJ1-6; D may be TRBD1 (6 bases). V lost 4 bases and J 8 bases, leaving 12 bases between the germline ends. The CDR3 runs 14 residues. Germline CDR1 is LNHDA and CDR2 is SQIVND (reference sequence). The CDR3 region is CASSTTGRYSPLHF. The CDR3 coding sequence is TGTGCCAGTAGTACGACAGGACGATATTCACCCCTCCACTTT.

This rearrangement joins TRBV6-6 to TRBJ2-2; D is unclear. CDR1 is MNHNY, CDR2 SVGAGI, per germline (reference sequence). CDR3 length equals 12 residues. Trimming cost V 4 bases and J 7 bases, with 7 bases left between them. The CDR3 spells CASSLPGGELFF. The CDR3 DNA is TGTGCCAGCAGTTTACCGGGCGGGGAGCTGTTTTTT.

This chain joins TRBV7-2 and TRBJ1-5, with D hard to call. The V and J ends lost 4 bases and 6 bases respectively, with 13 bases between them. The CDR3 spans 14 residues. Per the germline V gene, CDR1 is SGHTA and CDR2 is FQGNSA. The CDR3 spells CASSSTFGTQPQHF. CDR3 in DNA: TGTGCCAGCAGCTCGACTTTCGGCACTCAGCCCCAGCATTTT.

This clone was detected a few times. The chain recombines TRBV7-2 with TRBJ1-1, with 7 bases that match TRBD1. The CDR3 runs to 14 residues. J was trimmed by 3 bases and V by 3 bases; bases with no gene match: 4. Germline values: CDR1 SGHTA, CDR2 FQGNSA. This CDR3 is CASSFIGGDTEAFF. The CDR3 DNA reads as TGTGCCAGCAGCTTCATAGGGGGCGACACTGAAGCTTTCTTT. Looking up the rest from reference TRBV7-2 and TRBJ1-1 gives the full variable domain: GAGVSQSPSNKVTEKGKDVELRCDPISGHTALYWYRQSLGQGLEFLIYFQGNSAPDKSGLPSDRFSAERTGGSVSTLTIQRTQQEDSAVYLCASSFIGGDTEAFFGQGTRLTVV.

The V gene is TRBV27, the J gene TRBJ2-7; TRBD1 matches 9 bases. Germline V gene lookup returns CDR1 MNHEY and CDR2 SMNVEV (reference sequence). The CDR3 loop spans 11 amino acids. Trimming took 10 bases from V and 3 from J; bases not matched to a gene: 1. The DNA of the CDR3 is TGTGCCACGGGACAGGGCTACGAGCAGTACTTC. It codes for CATGQGYEQYF.

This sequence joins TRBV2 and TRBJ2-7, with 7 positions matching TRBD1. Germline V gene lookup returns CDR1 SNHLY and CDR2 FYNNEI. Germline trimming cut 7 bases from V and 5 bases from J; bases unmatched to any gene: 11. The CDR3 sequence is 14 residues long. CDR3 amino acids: CASTPVTGAHEQYF. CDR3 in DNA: TGTGCCAGCACCCCAGTCACAGGGGCCCACGAGCAGTACTTC.

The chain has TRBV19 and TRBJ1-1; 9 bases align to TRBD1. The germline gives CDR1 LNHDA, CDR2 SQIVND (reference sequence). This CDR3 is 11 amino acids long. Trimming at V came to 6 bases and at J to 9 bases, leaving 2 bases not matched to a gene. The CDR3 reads CASRGTGKAFF. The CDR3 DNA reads TGTGCCAGTAGAGGGACAGGGAAAGCTTTCTTT.

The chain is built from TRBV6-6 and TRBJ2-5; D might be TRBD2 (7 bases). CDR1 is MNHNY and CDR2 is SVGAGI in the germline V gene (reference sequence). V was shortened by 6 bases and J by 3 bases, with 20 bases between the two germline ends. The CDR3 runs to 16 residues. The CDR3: CASSSWGRGGEETQYF. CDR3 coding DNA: TGTGCCAGCAGCTCCTGGGGGAGGGGGGGCGAAGAGACCCAGTACTTC.

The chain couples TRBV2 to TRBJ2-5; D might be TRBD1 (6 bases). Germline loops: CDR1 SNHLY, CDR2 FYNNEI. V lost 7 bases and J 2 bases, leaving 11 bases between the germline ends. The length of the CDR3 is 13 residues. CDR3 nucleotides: TGTGCCAGCACCCGGACAGTGCAAGAGACCCAGTACTTC. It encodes CASTRTVQETQYF.

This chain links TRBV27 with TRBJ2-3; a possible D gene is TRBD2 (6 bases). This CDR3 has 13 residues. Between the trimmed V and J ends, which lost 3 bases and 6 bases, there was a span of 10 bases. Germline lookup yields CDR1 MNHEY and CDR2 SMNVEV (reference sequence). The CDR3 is CASSFRGRDTQYF. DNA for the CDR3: TGTGCCAGCAGTTTCCGGGGGAGGGATACGCAGTATTTT.

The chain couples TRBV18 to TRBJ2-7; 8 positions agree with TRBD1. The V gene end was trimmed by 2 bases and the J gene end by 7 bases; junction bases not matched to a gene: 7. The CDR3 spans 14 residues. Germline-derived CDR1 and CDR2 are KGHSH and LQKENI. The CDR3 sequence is CASSPGQGAFEQYF. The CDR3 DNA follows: TGTGCCAGCTCACCAGGGCAGGGGGCGTTTGAGCAGTACTTC.

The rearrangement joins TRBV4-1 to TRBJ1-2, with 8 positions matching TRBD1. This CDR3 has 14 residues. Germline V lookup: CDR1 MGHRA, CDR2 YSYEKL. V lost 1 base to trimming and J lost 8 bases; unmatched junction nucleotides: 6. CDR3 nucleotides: TGCGCCAGCAGCCAAGTACAGGGGGTGCACGGCTACACCTTC. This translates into CASSQVQGVHGYTF.

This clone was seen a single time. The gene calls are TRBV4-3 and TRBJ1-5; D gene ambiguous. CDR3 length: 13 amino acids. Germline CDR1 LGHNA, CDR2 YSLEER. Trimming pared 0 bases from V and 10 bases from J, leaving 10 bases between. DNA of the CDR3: TGCGCCAGCAGCCAAGATTTGGGCAGACCCCAGCATTTT. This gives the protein CASSQDLGRPQHF.

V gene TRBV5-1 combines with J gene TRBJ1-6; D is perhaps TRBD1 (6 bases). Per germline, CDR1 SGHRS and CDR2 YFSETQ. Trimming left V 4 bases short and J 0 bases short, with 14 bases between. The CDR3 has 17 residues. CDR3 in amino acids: CASSRGTGSSYNSPLHF. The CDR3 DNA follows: TGCGCCAGCAGCAGGGGGACGGGGAGCTCCTATAATTCACCCCTCCACTTT.